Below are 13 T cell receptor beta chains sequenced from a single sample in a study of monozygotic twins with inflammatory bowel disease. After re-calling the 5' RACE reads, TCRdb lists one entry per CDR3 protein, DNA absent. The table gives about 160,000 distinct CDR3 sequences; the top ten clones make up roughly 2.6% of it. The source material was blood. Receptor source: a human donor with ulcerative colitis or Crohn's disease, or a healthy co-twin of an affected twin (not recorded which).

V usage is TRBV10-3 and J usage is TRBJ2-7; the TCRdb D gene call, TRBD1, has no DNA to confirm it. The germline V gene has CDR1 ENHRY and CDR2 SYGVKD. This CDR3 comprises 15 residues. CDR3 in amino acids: CAISESNQGRYEQYF.

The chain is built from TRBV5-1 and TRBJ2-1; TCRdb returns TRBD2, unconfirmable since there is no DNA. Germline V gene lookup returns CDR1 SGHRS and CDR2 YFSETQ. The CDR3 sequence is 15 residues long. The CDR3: CASQIAGGYYNEQFF.

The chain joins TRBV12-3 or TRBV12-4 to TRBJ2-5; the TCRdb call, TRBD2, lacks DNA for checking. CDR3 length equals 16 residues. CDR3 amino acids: CASSYDGTSFEETQYF.

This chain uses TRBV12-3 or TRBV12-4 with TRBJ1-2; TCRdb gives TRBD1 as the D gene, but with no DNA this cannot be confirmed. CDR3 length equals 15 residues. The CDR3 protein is CASSRYGGRIYGYTF.

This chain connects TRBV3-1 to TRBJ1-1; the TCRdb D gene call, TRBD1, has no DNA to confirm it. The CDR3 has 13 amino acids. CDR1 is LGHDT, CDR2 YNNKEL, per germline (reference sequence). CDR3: CASSQEGGTEAFF.

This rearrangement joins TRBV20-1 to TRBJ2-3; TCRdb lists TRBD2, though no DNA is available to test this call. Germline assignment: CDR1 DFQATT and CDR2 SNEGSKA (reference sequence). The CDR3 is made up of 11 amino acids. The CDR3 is CSASVGTSKYF.

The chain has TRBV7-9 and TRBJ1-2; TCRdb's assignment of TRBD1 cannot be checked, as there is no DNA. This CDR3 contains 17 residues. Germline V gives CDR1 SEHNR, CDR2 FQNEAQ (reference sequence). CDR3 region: CASSLGTGAPPDYGYTF. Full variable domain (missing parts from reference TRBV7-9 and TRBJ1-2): DTGVSQNPRHKITKRGQNVTFRCDPISEHNRLYWYRQTLGQGPEFLTYFQNEAQLEKSRLLSDRFSAERPKGSFSTLEIQRTEQGDSAMYLCASSLGTGAPPDYGYTFGSGTRLTVV.

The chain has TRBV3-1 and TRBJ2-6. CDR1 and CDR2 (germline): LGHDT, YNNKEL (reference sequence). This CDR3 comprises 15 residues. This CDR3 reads CASTPRKSGANVLTF.

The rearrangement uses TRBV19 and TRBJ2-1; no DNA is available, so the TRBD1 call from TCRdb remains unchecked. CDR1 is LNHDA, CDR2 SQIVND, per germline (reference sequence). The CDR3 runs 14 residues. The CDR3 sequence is CASSIDRGGGEQFF.

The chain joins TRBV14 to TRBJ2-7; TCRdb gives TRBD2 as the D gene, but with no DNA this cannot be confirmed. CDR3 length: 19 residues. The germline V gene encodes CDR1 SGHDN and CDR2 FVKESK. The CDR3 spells CASSQELIGSGSKFGEQYF.

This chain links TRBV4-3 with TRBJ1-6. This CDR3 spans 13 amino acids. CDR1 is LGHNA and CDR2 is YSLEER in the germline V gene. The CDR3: CASSPGRNSPLHF.

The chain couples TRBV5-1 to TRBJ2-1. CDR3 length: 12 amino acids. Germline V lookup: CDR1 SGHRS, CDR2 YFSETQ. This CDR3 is CASRSSYNEQFF.

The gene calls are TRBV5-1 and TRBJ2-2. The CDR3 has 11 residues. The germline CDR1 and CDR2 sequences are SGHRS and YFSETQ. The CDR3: CASPFPGELFF.